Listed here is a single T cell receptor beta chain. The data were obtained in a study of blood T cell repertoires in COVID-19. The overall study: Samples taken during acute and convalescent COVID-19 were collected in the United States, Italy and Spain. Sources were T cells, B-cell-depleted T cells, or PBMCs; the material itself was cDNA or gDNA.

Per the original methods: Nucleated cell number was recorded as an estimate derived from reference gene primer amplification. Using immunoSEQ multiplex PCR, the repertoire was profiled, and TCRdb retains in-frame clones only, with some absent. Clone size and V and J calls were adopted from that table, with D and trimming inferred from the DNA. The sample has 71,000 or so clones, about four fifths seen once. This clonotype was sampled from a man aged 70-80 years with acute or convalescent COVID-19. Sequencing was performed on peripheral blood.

The CDR3 spells CASRRTGTTEAFF. Here the CDR3 DNA reads TGTGCCAGCAGAAGGACAGGGACCACTGAAGCTTTCTTT. The V gene is TRBV6-5, the J gene TRBJ1-1; 8 nucleotides align to TRBD1. Trimming cost V 6 bases and J 4 bases; bases outside gene matches: 4. The CDR3 contains 13 residues. Germline-derived CDR1 and CDR2 are MNHEY and SVGAGI.